A selection of T cell receptor beta chains follows, all from one sample in a study of T cells in Graves' hyperthyroidism and ophthalmopathy. TCRdb ran MiXCR on the multiplex PCR reads and lists one entry per CDR3 protein. Among 550,000 to 850,000 distinct CDR3 sequences, around a sixth were seen once, and the ten largest hold about a sixth. Input material: blood. Every receptor here comes from a woman aged 45 to 65 with Graves' hyperthyroidism that later progressed to Graves' ophthalmopathy. CDR3s include the opening cysteine and the closing phenylalanine or tryptophan. A D gene is named only where the DNA matches it firmly. Size is stated for part of the rows, as once, few or many counts, or as a class when the clone is expanded.

abundance	v_gene	d_gene	j_gene	CDR3nt	CDR3aa
-	TRBV7-3	-	TRBJ2-7	TGTGCCAGCATCCGACCGGGACCCAAGGGTTCATACGAGCAGTACTTC	CASIRPGPKGSYEQYF
-	TRBV27	TRBD1	TRBJ1-2	TGTGCCAGCAGTTTAAACCCCACAGGGGCGGCTAACTATGGCTACACCTTC	CASSLNPTGAANYGYTF
-	TRBV4-1	-	TRBJ1-1	TGCGCCAGCAGCCAAGATTTGGGGCTACTAACTGAAGCTTTCTTT	CASSQDLGLLTEAFF
few	TRBV30	TRBD2	TRBJ2-3	TGTGCCTGGGAGCCACTAGCGGGGGTGATAGATACGCAGTATTTT	CAWEPLAGVIDTQYF
many	TRBV18	-	TRBJ1-6	TGTGCCAGCTCACCAGACTCCTATAATTCACCCCTCCACTTT	CASSPDSYNSPLHF
few	TRBV12-5	-	TRBJ2-3	TGTGCTAGTGGCTGGGACTCTCACGATACGCAGTATTTT	CASGWDSHDTQYF
few	TRBV11-3	TRBD2	TRBJ2-5	TGTGCCAGCAGCACGAGGACTAGCGGGGTCGACCAAGAGACCCAGTACTTC	CASSTRTSGVDQETQYF
-	TRBV19	TRBD1	TRBJ2-7	TGTGCCAGTAGTCCTTGGGGGACAGGGGGTTCCTACGAGCAGTACTTC	CASSPWGTGGSYEQYF
many	TRBV3-1	-	TRBJ1-2	TGTGCCAGCAGCCAGGGGAGCGGCTACACCTTC	CASSQGSGYTF
many	TRBV3-1	-	TRBJ1-2	TGTGCCAGCAGCAAATTGCTACAGGAATCCGGAAACTATGGCTACACCTTC	CASSKLLQESGNYGYTF
many	TRBV11-2	-	TRBJ2-5	TGTGCCAGCAGCACCGCCTCTCGCGCAGAGACCCAGTACTTC	CASSTASRAETQYF
-	TRBV10-3	TRBD2	TRBJ2-3	TGTGCCATCAGTGAATGGCTAGCGGAAACAGATACGCAGTATTTT	CAISEWLAETDTQYF
few	TRBV7-9	-	TRBJ2-5	TGTGCCAGCAGCCTCAACCTCAACGACAGGCCGGGGGAGACCCAGTACTTC	CASSLNLNDRPGETQYF
-	TRBV5-1	-	TRBJ2-2	TGCGCCAGCAGCTTTTCGTTAACCGCTCAGGGGAGAAGGGCCTCGAACACCGGGGAGCTGTTTTTT	CASSFSLTAQGRRASNTGELFF
-	TRBV14	-	TRBJ2-2	TGTGCCAGCAGCCAAAAACTAGCCAACAGCGCCGGGGAGCTGTTTTTT	CASSQKLANSAGELFF
-	TRBV5-5	-	TRBJ2-5	TGTGCCAGCAGTTCCGGGACTCTCACCGCAGAGGCCCAGTACTTC	CASSSGTLTAEAQYF
few	TRBV4-1	-	TRBJ1-2	TGCGCCAGCAGCCAAGTTATGACACCCCGCTATGGCTACACCTTC	CASSQVMTPRYGYTF
many	TRBV3-1	TRBD1	TRBJ2-3	TGTGCCAGCAGCCAAGCCCGGACAGGTATAGATACGCAGTATTTT	CASSQARTGIDTQYF
-	TRBV24-1	TRBD2	TRBJ2-1	TGTGCCACCAGTGGTCCTAGCGGGGGGGCAAATGAGCAGTTCTTC	CATSGPSGGANEQFF
-	TRBV16	TRBD1	TRBJ2-5	TGTGCCAGCAGCCAAAACCCACAGGGGGCGGAGACCCAGTACTTC	CASSQNPQGAETQYF
many	TRBV12-3/TRBV12-4	-	TRBJ1-1	TGTGCCAGCAGTTCGGTTAACACTGAAGCTTTCTTT	CASSSVNTEAFF
many	TRBV30	TRBD1	TRBJ1-2	TGTGCCTGGAGTCCGGACAGGGGGAACTATGGCTACACCTTC	CAWSPDRGNYGYTF
-	TRBV3-1	-	TRBJ2-2	TGTGCCAGCAGCCAAGGTGTCAGGGCGAACACCGGGGAGCTGTTTTTT	CASSQGVRANTGELFF
many	TRBV9	-	TRBJ1-2	TGTGCCAGCAGCGTAGAGGGTAACTATGGCTACACCTTC	CASSVEGNYGYTF
many	TRBV5-1	TRBD1	TRBJ2-7	TGCGCCAGCAGCGACGAAAAGGACAGGAGCTACGAGCAGTACTTC	CASSDEKDRSYEQYF
many	TRBV3-1	TRBD1	TRBJ1-2	TGTGCCAGCAGCAAGAATGACAGGGGGCAAGGCTACACCTTC	CASSKNDRGQGYTF
few	TRBV5-5	-	TRBJ1-4	TGTGCCAGCGGACTCGTGGGGGGGGGCGCGAAAGAAAAACTGTTTTTT	CASGLVGGGAKEKLFF
many	TRBV28	TRBD1	TRBJ1-5	TGTGCCAGCGGTTTCGGGACAGGTGGTCAGCCCCAGCATTTT	CASGFGTGGQPQHF
-	TRBV2	TRBD1	TRBJ1-5	TGTGCCAGCAGTGACGGGACAGGGGTACAGCCCCAGCATTTT	CASSDGTGVQPQHF
many	TRBV5-1	-	TRBJ1-4	TGCGCCAGCAGCTTGTCGACAGGTCTTAATGAAAAACTGTTTTTT	CASSLSTGLNEKLFF
-	TRBV27	-	TRBJ2-7	TGTGCCAGCAGTTTCGAGGGGGGGGCGACCTACGAGCAGTACTTC	CASSFEGGATYEQYF
-	TRBV29-1	-	TRBJ2-5	TGCAGCGTTGAGGCCGGGACTGGCGGGACCCAGTACTTC	CSVEAGTGGTQYF
-	TRBV29-1	-	TRBJ1-1	TGCAGCGTTAAACGGGACTATGAAGCTTTCTTT	CSVKRDYEAFF
many	TRBV2	TRBD1	TRBJ2-7	TGTGCCAGCAAGGGGACAGGGGAATACGAGCAGTACTTC	CASKGTGEYEQYF
few	TRBV20-1	-	TRBJ1-3	TGCAGTGCTAGAGATCGCAGAGTGCGCTCTGGAAACACCATATATTTT	CSARDRRVRSGNTIYF
few	TRBV10-1	-	TRBJ2-7	TGCGCCAGCAGTGAACGGACGGAGAGCTCCTACGAGCAGTACTTC	CASSERTESSYEQYF
many	TRBV6-1	-	TRBJ1-2	TGTGCCAGCACCGGAGATAACTATGGCTACACCTTC	CASTGDNYGYTF
-	TRBV11-2	TRBD2	TRBJ2-5	TGTGCCAGCAGCTCCTGGACTAGCCAAGAGACCCAGTACTTC	CASSSWTSQETQYF
many	TRBV11-2	-	TRBJ2-5	TGTGCCAGCAGCTTAGGCCAGGTCCGTTGGACCCAGTACTTC	CASSLGQVRWTQYF
-	TRBV7-9	TRBD1	TRBJ2-7	TGTGCCAGCAGCTTAGCGCCGCGGACAGGGGACCACGAGCAGTACTTC	CASSLAPRTGDHEQYF
many	TRBV10-3	-	TRBJ2-7	TGTGCCATCAGTGGCGTCGGCAGGGGAAGCTACGAGCAGTACTTC	CAISGVGRGSYEQYF
-	TRBV6-1	-	TRBJ2-1	TGTGCCAGCAGTGCCTACTGGGGTAAGGGTAATGAGCAGTTCTTC	CASSAYWGKGNEQFF
-	TRBV5-1	-	TRBJ2-2	TGCGCCAGCAGCTCGGTTGCTCAACGCAACACCGGGGAGCTGTTTTTT	CASSSVAQRNTGELFF
many	TRBV18	-	TRBJ1-5	TGTGCCAGCTCCCCTACTAATCAGCCCCAGCATTTT	CASSPTNQPQHF
few	TRBV14	-	TRBJ1-1	TGTGCCAGCAGCCACCGTGGCGTGAACACTGAAGCTTTCTTT	CASSHRGVNTEAFF
-	TRBV27	TRBD2	TRBJ2-1	TGTGCCAGCAGTCTCTCGAGCGGGGGGGCCTCCAATGAGCAGTTCTTC	CASSLSSGGASNEQFF
many	TRBV20-1	-	TRBJ2-3	TGCAGTGCTAGAGTGGGTAGCAGATACCCTGGAGATACGCAGTATTTT	CSARVGSRYPGDTQYF
-	TRBV6-2/TRBV6-3	-	TRBJ1-5	TGTGCCAGCAGACCCCTCGACAGCTATAGCAATCAGCCCCAGCATTTT	CASRPLDSYSNQPQHF
-	TRBV9	-	TRBJ2-2	TGTGCCAGCAGCGGGATAGCGAACACCGGGGAGCTGTTTTTT	CASSGIANTGELFF